This TCR beta chain emerged from a study of response to subunit inactivated influenza vaccine. Study results and caveats: Authors suggested few new T cells are recruited by each seasonal influenza vaccination.

Germline CDR1 is SEHNR and CDR2 is FQNEAQ (reference sequence). The length of the CDR3 is 12 residues. Trimming cost V 4 bases and J 2 bases, with 6 bases left between them. At least ten counts were recorded for this clonotype. Its specificity is not known. From the RT-PCR reads, TCRdb called clonotypes with MiXCR, one entry per CDR3 protein. The sample holds 550,000 to 800,000 distinct CDR3 sequences; about a sixth are singletons and the top ten take 9.5% to 13%. The sequence was obtained from a man aged 45-65 years who received an inactivated influenza vaccine. The chain carries TRBV7-9 and TRBJ2-7; possible D gene TRBD1, 5 bases. The material was PBMCs from blood, obtained about 12 days after vaccination. Here the CDR3 reads CASSSDTYEQYF. The DNA of the CDR3 is TGTGCCAGCAGCTCGGACACCTACGAGCAGTACTTC.